The 21 T cell receptor beta chains listed next were all sequenced from one sample in a study of brain T cells in children with intractable seizures. Generated by immunoSEQ multiplex PCR, the TCRdb table keeps only in-frame clones and is missing some. The sample gives around 38,000 clones, around 90% of which show up once; 6.3% is in the top ten. The sequenced sample was peripheral blood, obtained at surgery. The receptors were sampled from a girl aged 2-10 years with tuberous sclerosis and intractable seizures.

V is TRBV3-1 (or the pseudogene TRBV3-2) and J is TRBJ2-1, with a possible D match to TRBD2 (6 bases). The germline gives CDR1 LGHDT, CDR2 YNNKEL (reference sequence). V lost 8 bases, J lost 5 bases, and 13 bases lay in between. The CDR3 extends over 13 amino acids. The DNA for the CDR3 is TGTGCCAGCGGGGGGAGAGGGAACAATGAGCAGTTCTTC. It codes for CASGGRGNNEQFF.

This sequence joins TRBV7-9 and TRBJ1-5, with a possible D match to TRBD1 (5 bases). V was pared by 3 bases and J by 5 bases, with 8 bases between. The CDR3 loop spans 13 amino acids. Germline CDR1 SEHNR, CDR2 FQNEAQ (reference sequence). In DNA, the CDR3 is TGTGCCAGCAGCTTGGTAGGGGATCAGCCCCAGCATTTT. As protein: CASSLVGDQPQHF. The full variable domain, its missing parts supplied by reference TRBV7-9 and TRBJ1-5, is DTGVSQNPRHKITKRGQNVTFRCDPISEHNRLYWYRQTLGQGPEFLTYFQNEAQLEKSRLLSDRFSAERPKGSFSTLEIQRTEQGDSAMYLCASSLVGDQPQHFGDGTRLSIL.

This sequence joins TRBV27 and TRBJ1-2, with a weak D call TRBD1 (6 bases). CDR3 length: 17 amino acids. V lost 2 bases to trimming and J lost 3 bases, with 19 bases between them. CDR1 MNHEY and CDR2 SMNVEV come from the germline V gene (reference sequence). The CDR3 DNA sequence: TGTGCCAGCAGTTTAGGGTCAGGGGCGTCCAGGTACTATGGCTACACCTTC. Residues: CASSLGSGASRYYGYTF.

The rearrangement links TRBV27 to TRBJ1-5; weak D call: TRBD1 (6 bases). The germline V gene has CDR1 MNHEY and CDR2 SMNVEV (reference sequence). This CDR3 region has 14 residues. Trimming pared 6 bases from V and 6 bases from J, leaving 15 bases between. The CDR3 bases are TGTGCCAGCAGCGCGGGGGCGCGGGTTCAGCCCCAGCATTTT. Its translation: CASSAGARVQPQHF.

The chain links TRBV18 to TRBJ2-3; D may be TRBD2 (5 bases). CDR3 length: 13 residues. Trimming left V 9 bases short and J 4 bases short, with 14 bases between. The V gene's germline CDR1 is KGHSH and CDR2 LQKENI. DNA of the CDR3: TGTGCCAGTCGAACTAGGCGGGCAGATACGCAGTATTTT. Translation: CASRTRRADTQYF.

The chain carries TRBV28 and TRBJ1-4, with 7 bases fitting TRBD1. The CDR3 runs 14 residues. The ends lost 3 bases at V and 7 bases at J; junction bases unmatched: 5. The germline CDR1 and CDR2 sequences are MDHEN and SYDVKM. The CDR3 DNA follows: TGTGCCAGCAGTTTTGGGACAGCAACTGAAAAACTGTTTTTT. Amino acids: CASSFGTATEKLFF.

V gene TRBV2 combines with J gene TRBJ1-2; TRBD1 agrees at 10 bases. Per germline, CDR1 SNHLY and CDR2 FYNNEI. The CDR3 is 13 amino acids. V lost 5 bases to trimming and J lost 7 bases; unmatched junction nucleotides: 4. CDR3 nucleotides: TGTGCCAGCAGTCTCGGACAGGGGGTTGGCTACACCTTC. The encoded protein is CASSLGQGVGYTF.

The V gene is TRBV5-5, the J gene TRBJ1-2; 12 bases agree with TRBD1. V dropped 6 bases and J dropped 2; count of bases not matched to a gene: 8. Germline CDR1 is SGHKS and CDR2 is YYEKEE (reference sequence). The CDR3 extends over 16 amino acids. The chain's CDR3 is CASTVRDRGRNYGYTF. DNA for the CDR3: TGTGCCAGCACCGTCCGGGACAGGGGGCGAAACTATGGCTACACCTTC.

J is TRBJ2-2 and V is TRBV2, with TRBD1 identical over 7 bases. The CDR3 is 13 residues long. The J segment lost 5 bases and the V segment lost 5 bases, leaving 2 bases of the junction unmatched. CDR1 is SNHLY, CDR2 FYNNEI, per germline. CDR3 region: CASSTGETGELFF. The CDR3 coding sequence is TGTGCCAGCAGTACAGGGGAGACCGGGGAGCTGTTTTTT.

The chain joins TRBV6-1 to TRBJ2-1; TRBD2 agrees at 10 bases. CDR3 length: 17 amino acids. V shed 4 bases and J 0 bases; nucleotides not matched to a gene: 6. The V gene's germline CDR1 is MNHNS and CDR2 SASEGT. CDR3 sequence: CASSGSGGRSSYNEQFF. CDR3 nucleotides: TGTGCCAGCAGTGGTAGCGGGGGGAGGAGCTCCTACAATGAGCAGTTCTTC.

V usage is TRBV9 and J usage is TRBJ1-1; D is possibly TRBD1 (5 bases). This CDR3 spans 15 amino acids. The germline V gene encodes CDR1 SGDLS and CDR2 YYNGEE. Trimming pared 6 bases from V and 1 base from J, leaving 16 bases between. The CDR3, as DNA: TGTGCCAGCACGCCGAACGATCAGGGGAACACTGAAGCTTTCTTT. Translation gives CASTPNDQGNTEAFF.

The chain combines TRBV5-4 with TRBJ2-7; D ambiguous. The CDR3 has 12 residues. CDR1 is SGHNT and CDR2 is YYREEE in the germline V gene (reference sequence). V lost 0 bases and J 3 bases, leaving 4 bases between the germline ends. The CDR3 coding sequence is TGTGCCAGCAGCTTGGACAACTACGAGCAGTACTTC. As protein: CASSLDNYEQYF.

The CDR3 region has the DNA TGTGCCAGCAGCCAAGATGCGGGGGGGTTTAATGAGCAGTTCTTC. Encoded protein: CASSQDAGGFNEQFF. The chain combines TRBV4-2 with TRBJ2-1, with 9 bases fitting TRBD2. The CDR3 sequence is 15 residues long. CDR1 and CDR2 (germline): LGHNA, YNFKEQ. Trimming at V came to 0 bases and at J to 7 bases, leaving 4 bases not matched to a gene.

This clone was counted between two and nine times. Other DNA sequences of this sample code for an identical CDR3. This chain connects TRBV29-1 to TRBJ1-3; TRBD1 might be the D (5 bases). The CDR3 covers 13 residues. With 1 base removed from V and 4 bases from J, the gap between germline ends came to 8 bases. The germline gives CDR1 SQVTM, CDR2 ANQGSEA. The CDR3 sequence is CSVEGTSGNTIYF. The CDR3 DNA reads as TGCAGCGTTGAAGGGACATCCGGAAACACCATATATTTT.

The V and J genes are TRBV6-5 and TRBJ2-5; D gene unclear. CDR1 is MNHEY, CDR2 SVGAGI, per germline. V lost 6 bases and J 4 bases, leaving 3 bases between the germline ends. This CDR3 contains 10 residues. The CDR3 nucleotides read TGTGCCAGCAGGGCAGAGACCCAGTACTTC. As protein: CASRAETQYF.

This chain uses TRBV27 with TRBJ2-7; 11 nucleotides agree with TRBD1. V lost 4 bases and J lost 0; bases outside the gene matches: 2. This CDR3 region has 15 residues. CDR1 and CDR2 (germline): MNHEY, SMNVEV (reference sequence). CDR3 protein: CASSSDRGLSYEQYF. CDR3 nucleotides: TGTGCCAGCAGTTCGGACAGGGGGCTCTCCTACGAGCAGTACTTC.

This clone was picked up one time. The chain has TRBV21-1 and TRBJ2-1; the table's D call, TRBD1, was not checked against the DNA. TRBV21-1 represents a pseudogene. The CDR3 is 17 amino acids. The CDR3 DNA reads TGTGCCAGCAGCCCCGGCTTCCAGCTTGACAGGGAGGATGAGCAGTTCTTC. Amino acids: CASSPGFQLDREDEQFF.

V gene TRBV6-4 combines with J gene TRBJ2-2; D is ambiguous. Germline V gene data show CDR1 as MRHNA and CDR2 as SNTAGT. This CDR3 contains 14 residues. The V end was cut by 6 bases, the J end by 5 bases, with 13 bases between. This chain's CDR3 is CASSASPGTGELFF. As DNA, the CDR3 is TGTGCCAGCAGCGCGTCTCCAGGTACCGGGGAGCTGTTTTTT.

The chain couples TRBV2 to TRBJ1-6; TRBD1 agrees at 7 bases. CDR3 size: 16 residues. CDR1 SNHLY and CDR2 FYNNEI come from the germline V gene. V was pared by 2 bases and J by 0 bases, with 1 base of the junction left unmatched. CDR3 in DNA: TGTGCCAGCAGTGAACGACAGGGCTCCTATAATTCACCCCTCCACTTT. Translated, it gives CASSERQGSYNSPLHF. Full variable domain (remainder filled in from reference TRBV2 and TRBJ1-6): EPEVTQTPSHQVTQMGQEVILRCVPISNHLYFYWYRQILGQKVEFLVSFYNNEISEKSEIFDDQFSVERPDGSNFTLKIRSTKLEDSAMYFCASSERQGSYNSPLHFGNGTRLTVT.

The chain employs TRBV12-3 or TRBV12-4 and TRBJ2-5; no reliable D call. Deletions cut 1 base from V and 4 bases from J, with 7 bases between. This CDR3 comprises 13 residues. CDR3 sequence reads: CASSLGAGETQYF. CDR3 coding DNA: TGTGCCAGCAGTTTAGGGGCCGGAGAGACCCAGTACTTC.

J is TRBJ1-1 and V is TRBV5-1; 8 nucleotides match TRBD1. J lost 3 bases, V lost 1 base, and 8 bases had no gene match. The CDR3 consists of 16 residues. The germline V gene has CDR1 SGHRS and CDR2 YFSETQ. CDR3 sequence: CASSLIFRGPDTEAFF. The CDR3, as DNA: TGCGCCAGCAGCTTGATTTTCAGGGGGCCTGACACTGAAGCTTTCTTT.